The T cell receptor (beta chain) described here comes from a study of CD8 T cells in Susac syndrome. Roughly 0.45 to 1 ug RNA was reverse transcribed with random hexamers. An immunoSEQ multiplex PCR generated amplified TCR beta CDR3 products spanning 54 Vbeta and 13 Jbeta. One entry per CDR3 protein results from TCRdb running MiXCR on the immunoSEQ multiplex PCR reads. The table lists 95,000 to 150,000 distinct CDR3 sequences, roughly 92% of them singletons, with about 0.089% in the top ten. Sequencing targeted TCR beta in T cells from blood (CD8+ and CD4+). The CDR3 is 14 residues long. Germline loops: CDR1 PRHDT, CDR2 FYEKMQ (reference sequence). Trimming shortened V by 2 bases and J by 0 bases, and 8 bases separated the two germline ends.

The sample consisted of CD4+ T cells from PBMCs. The sequence was collected from a human donor in good health. The chain links TRBV13 to TRBJ2-7; D is unresolved. CDR3 loop: CASSLQASSYEQYF. The CDR3 DNA reads TGTGCCAGCAGCTTACAGGCAAGCTCCTACGAGCAGTACTTC. The full variable domain, rest sourced from reference TRBV13 and TRBJ2-7, is AAGVIQSPRHLIKEKRETATLKCYPIPRHDTVYWYQQGPGQDPQFLISFYEKMQSDKGSIPDRFSAQQFSDYHSELNMSSLELGDSALYFCASSLQASSYEQYFGPGTRLTVT.